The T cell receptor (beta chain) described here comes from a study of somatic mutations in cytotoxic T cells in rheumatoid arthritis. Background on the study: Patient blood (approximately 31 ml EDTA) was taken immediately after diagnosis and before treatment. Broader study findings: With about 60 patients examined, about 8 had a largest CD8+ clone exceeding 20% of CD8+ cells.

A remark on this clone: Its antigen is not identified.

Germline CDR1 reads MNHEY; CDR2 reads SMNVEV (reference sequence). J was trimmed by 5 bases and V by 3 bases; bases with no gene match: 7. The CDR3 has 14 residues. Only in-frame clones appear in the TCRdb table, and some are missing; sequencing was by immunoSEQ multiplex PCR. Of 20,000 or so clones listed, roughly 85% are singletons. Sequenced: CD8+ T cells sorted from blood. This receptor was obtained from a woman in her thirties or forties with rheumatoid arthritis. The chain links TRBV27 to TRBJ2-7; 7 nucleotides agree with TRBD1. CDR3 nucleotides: TGTGCCAGCAGTTTTTCGGGACAGATCGACGAGCAGTACTTC. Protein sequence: CASSFSGQIDEQYF.